This entry lists 2 T cell receptor beta chains sequenced from one sample in a study of graft-versus-host responses after intestinal transplantation. Using immunoSEQ multiplex PCR, the repertoire was profiled, and TCRdb retains in-frame clones only, with some absent. The repertoire holds just over 15,000 clones, with over 75% as singletons. Sequences were derived from bone marrow, sampled less than 130 days after intestinal transplantation. These TCRs come from a human patient who received an intestinal transplant, so some T cells may come from the graft donor.

The chain recombines TRBV21-1 with TRBJ2-3; the DNA was not compared with TRBD2, the D call given in the table. TRBV21-1 has pseudogene status. This CDR3 contains 14 residues. CDR3 loop: CASSKERGNDTQYF. The CDR3 DNA reads as TGTGCCAGCAGCAAAGAGCGAGGGAACGACACGCAGTATTTT.

V gene TRBV7-2 combines with J gene TRBJ2-2; 9 nucleotides agree with TRBD2. Germline CDR1 reads SGHTA; CDR2 reads FQGNSA. V was clipped by 1 base and J by 6 bases; unmatched bases: 15. The CDR3 sequence is 19 residues long. DNA for the CDR3: TGTGCCAGCAGCTTAGTGTGGGGCGGGAGGGCCGTCGGTGCCGGGGAGCTGTTTTTT. The encoded protein is CASSLVWGGRAVGAGELFF.